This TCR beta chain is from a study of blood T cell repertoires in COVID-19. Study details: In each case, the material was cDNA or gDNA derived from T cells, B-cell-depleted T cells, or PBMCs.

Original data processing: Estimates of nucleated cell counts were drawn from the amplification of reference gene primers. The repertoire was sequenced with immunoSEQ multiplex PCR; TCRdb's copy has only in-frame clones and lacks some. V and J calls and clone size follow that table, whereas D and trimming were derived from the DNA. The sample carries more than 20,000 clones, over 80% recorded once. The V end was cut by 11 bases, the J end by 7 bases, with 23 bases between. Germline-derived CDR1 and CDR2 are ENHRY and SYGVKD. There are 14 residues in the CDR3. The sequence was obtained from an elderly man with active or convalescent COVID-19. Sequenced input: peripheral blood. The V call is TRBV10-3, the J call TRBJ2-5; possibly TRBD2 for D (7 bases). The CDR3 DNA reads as TGTGCCTCATCCTCTAGGGGGGGGGATGGGACCCAGTACTTC. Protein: CASSSRGGDGTQYF.